This T cell receptor beta chain came from a study of blood T cell repertoires in COVID-19. Study-wide context: Acute and convalescent COVID-19 specimens originated in the United States, Italy and Spain. T cells, B-cell-depleted T cells, or PBMCs provided the cDNA or gDNA that served as material.

This CDR3 is 15 amino acids long. The V gene's germline CDR1 is SGHKS and CDR2 YYEKEE (reference sequence). Between the trimmed V and J ends, which lost 3 bases and 5 bases, there was a span of 17 bases. Authors' analysis steps: Scientists estimated how many nucleated cells there were by amplifying reference gene primers. Clones were sequenced by immunoSEQ multiplex PCR, and TCRdb holds only the in-frame ones, with some missing. Clone size and V and J calls were adopted from that table, with D and trimming inferred from the DNA. Altogether approximately 100,000 clones are present, approximately 82% being singletons, with the ten largest covering 10%.

The receptor was isolated from a man between 65 and 79 years old with acute or convalescent COVID-19. The rearrangement links TRBV5-5 to TRBJ1-1, with D unclear. Sequencing used peripheral blood. The CDR3 DNA sequence: TGTGCCAGCAGCTATCTGACGCTAGCTGGGACTGAAGCTTTCTTT. Residues: CASSYLTLAGTEAFF.